In its sample, the clone carrying this T cell receptor beta chain was seen a few times. These data are taken from a study of CD8 T cells in ankylosing spondylitis. Germline V gene lookup returns CDR1 DFQATT and CDR2 SNEGSKA (reference sequence). J gave up 2 bases and V 6 bases, and 4 bases lay outside the gene matches. The CDR3 loop spans 16 amino acids. A single record per CDR3 protein comes from TCRdb applying MiXCR to the 5' RACE reads. Of 340,000 or so distinct CDR3 sequences listed, under 15% are singletons. What was sequenced was blood, either unsorted or a sorted T cell fraction (not recorded which). This chain connects TRBV20-1 to TRBJ2-2; 15 nucleotides line up with TRBD2. This clonotype was obtained from a male donor with ankylosing spondylitis or in good health (not recorded which). Here the CDR3 DNA reads TGCAGTGCCCTGGGACTAGCGGGAGGAAACACCGGGGAGCTGTTTTTT. Its protein product is CSALGLAGGNTGELFF.